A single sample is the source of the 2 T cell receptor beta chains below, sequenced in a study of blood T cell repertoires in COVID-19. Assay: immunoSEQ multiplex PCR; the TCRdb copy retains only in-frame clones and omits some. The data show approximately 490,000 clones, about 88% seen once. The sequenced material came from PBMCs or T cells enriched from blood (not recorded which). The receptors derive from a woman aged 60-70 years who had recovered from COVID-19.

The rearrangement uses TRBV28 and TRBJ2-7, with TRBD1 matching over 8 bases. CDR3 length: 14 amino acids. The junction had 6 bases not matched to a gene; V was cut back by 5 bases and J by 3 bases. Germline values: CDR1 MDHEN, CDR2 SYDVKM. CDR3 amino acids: CASSRGQGIYEQYF. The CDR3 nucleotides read TGTGCCAGCAGTCGTGGACAGGGTATCTACGAGCAGTACTTC.

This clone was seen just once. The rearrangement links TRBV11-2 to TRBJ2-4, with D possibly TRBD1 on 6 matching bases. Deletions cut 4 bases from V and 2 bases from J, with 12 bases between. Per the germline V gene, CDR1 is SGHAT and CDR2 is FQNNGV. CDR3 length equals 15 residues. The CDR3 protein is CASSSPGTTKNIQYF. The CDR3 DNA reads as TGTGCCAGCAGCTCGCCCGGGACAACCAAAAACATTCAGTACTTC.